This T cell receptor beta chain was identified during a study of cytomegalovirus exposure and HLA in healthy donors. Regarding this clone: Its antigen is still unknown.

PCR amplification relied on 60 Vbeta primers (plus 13 Jbeta primers). The assay was immunoSEQ multiplex PCR, and TCRdb's table has in-frame clones only and misses some. The table includes 150,000 to 200,000 clones, more than 70% detected once. Overall study results and limits: The authors listed 150 to 200 TCR beta chains as cytomegalovirus-associated. With later analysis, a missense DCLRE1C variant became linked to TCR beta V- and J-gene trimming.

The V end was cut by 4 bases, the J end by 4 bases, with 10 bases between. The CDR3 runs to 13 residues. Germline CDR1 is LNHDA and CDR2 is SQIVND (reference sequence). The specimen sequenced was PBMCs. This TCR derives from a woman in her thirties or forties in good health and CMV-seronegative. The genes are TRBV19 and TRBJ2-5; D is possibly TRBD2 (5 bases). The DNA for the CDR3 is TGTGCCAGTAGTAATAACGGGGTAGAGACCCAGTACTTC. Protein sequence: CASSNNGVETQYF.